Below, 25 T cell receptor beta chains from the same sample are listed, as sequenced in a study of human T cells and chemical hapten exposure. Sample time point: patch test 3, about 24 weeks after DPC sensitization. Sample treatment: therapeutic diphenylcyclopropenone sensitization with weekly scalp DPC. Using its own MiXCR run on the RACE reads, TCRdb lists one record per CDR3 protein. This table holds some 30,000 distinct CDR3 sequences, about 5% found once. The material was whole blood, obtained in connection with sensitization to the hapten diphenylcyclopropenone (DPC). Every receptor here comes from a man aged 25 to 40 with alopecia areata. Some clones in this sample may be carry-over from other donors' samples.

This clonotype was seen ten or more times. This chain joins TRBV7-8 and TRBJ2-5; a possible D gene is TRBD1 (6 bases). The ends were cut back, 1 base at V and 5 bases at J, with 14 bases in the middle. The CDR3 totals 15 residues. The germline V gene encodes CDR1 SGHVS and CDR2 FQNEAQ. CDR3 protein: CASSLENWGRETQYF. The CDR3 region has the DNA TGTGCCAGCAGCTTAGAGAATTGGGGGCGGGAGACCCAGTACTTC.

This clonotype has ten or more counts. The genes are TRBV6-2 or TRBV6-3 and TRBJ1-2; 7 bases align to TRBD1. Germline CDR1 MNHEY, CDR2 SVGEGT. The ends lost 4 bases at V and 2 bases at J; junction bases unmatched: 16. This CDR3 has 18 amino acids. The DNA for the CDR3 is TGTGCCAGCAGTTCCAGCAGTTACTCCGGGGGACAGAACTATGGCTACACCTTC. Amino acids: CASSSSSYSGGQNYGYTF.

This clonotype was counted at least ten times. The DNA of the CDR3 is TGTGCCAGCAGACCCCCCGGGACACTCATCGAAGCTTTCTTT. It translates to CASRPPGTLIEAFF. The genes are TRBV11-2 and TRBJ1-1; a possible D gene is TRBD1 (6 bases). CDR1 is SGHAT, CDR2 FQNNGV, per germline. The CDR3 is 14 amino acids. V shed 6 bases and J shed 8 bases, with 19 bases lying between them.

This clonotype appeared many times. CDR3 loop: CASSRGTSEQETQYF. The CDR3 DNA is TGCGCCAGCAGCCGCGGGACTAGCGAACAAGAGACCCAGTACTTC. This chain links TRBV4-3 with TRBJ2-5, with 10 bases fitting TRBD2. The V and J ends lost 4 bases and 2 bases, in that order; junction bases with no gene match: 4. This CDR3 has 15 residues. Germline V CDR1 and CDR2: LGHNA, YSLEER.

This clonotype was counted many times. The genes are TRBV18 and TRBJ2-5; 7 bases line up with TRBD1. Unmatched junction bases numbered 4, after V lost 2 bases and J lost 1 base. The CDR3 is made up of 15 amino acids. Germline values: CDR1 KGHSH, CDR2 LQKENI. CDR3 in DNA: TGTGCCAGCTCACCAAGGGACAGCCGCCAAGAGACCCAGTACTTC. It specifies CASSPRDSRQETQYF.

This clonotype showed up many times. The chain has TRBV3-1 and TRBJ1-1; 9 bases fit TRBD1. CDR3 length equals 13 residues. Losses at the gene ends were 5 bases for V and 4 bases for J; bases not matched to a gene: 2. From germline, CDR1 is LGHDT and CDR2 YNNKEL (reference sequence). CDR3 sequence (DNA): TGTGCCAGCAGCTCGACAGGGGGCACTGAAGCTTTCTTT. Encoded protein: CASSSTGGTEAFF.

This clonotype ranks as medium-sized (0.01 to 0.1%). This CDR3 reads CASTGQITGAYNEQFF. CDR3 coding DNA: TGTGCCAGCACCGGGCAAATAACAGGCGCCTACAATGAGCAGTTCTTC. This chain links TRBV6-1 with TRBJ2-1, with a possible D match to TRBD1 (5 bases). This CDR3 spans 16 amino acids. Germline CDR1 and CDR2: MNHNS and SASEGT. Trimming stripped 7 bases from V and 2 bases from J, with 18 bases between.

This clonotype was seen ten or more times. V usage is TRBV20-1 and J usage is TRBJ2-2, with D unresolved. V was cut by 0 bases and J by 1 base, with 6 bases left in between. Germline lookup yields CDR1 DFQATT and CDR2 SNEGSKA (reference sequence). The CDR3 runs 14 residues. In DNA, the CDR3 is TGCAGTGCTAGAGATCAGCGGAACACCGGGGAGCTGTTTTTT. Translating it yields CSARDQRNTGELFF.

This clonotype was detected many times. The chain has TRBV15 and TRBJ2-1, with 8 bases that match TRBD1. The V gene end was trimmed by 3 bases and the J gene end by 2 bases; junction bases not matched to a gene: 15. Germline lookup yields CDR1 LNHNV and CDR2 YYDKDF (reference sequence). The CDR3 runs to 19 residues. CDR3 DNA: TGTGCCACCAGCAGGAGGGCCCTTCCCGACAGGGGAGCCTACAATGAGCAGTTCTTC. Translating gives CATSRRALPDRGAYNEQFF.

This clonotype was seen many times. The chain couples TRBV7-2 to TRBJ2-1; TRBD1 or TRBD2 may be the D gene (6 bases each). The CDR3 consists of 14 residues. V was cut by 4 bases and J by 7 bases, with 14 bases left in between. Germline V gene lookup returns CDR1 SGHTA and CDR2 FQGNSA. The CDR3, as DNA: TGTGCCAGCAGCTCAGGAGGGGGACTTAATGAGCAGTTCTTC. It specifies CASSSGGGLNEQFF. The full variable domain, completed using reference TRBV7-2 and TRBJ2-1, is GAGVSQSPSNKVTEKGKDVELRCDPISGHTALYWYRQSLGQGLEFLIYFQGNSAPDKSGLPSDRFSAERTGGSVSTLTIQRTQQEDSAVYLCASSSGGGLNEQFFGPGTRLTVL.

This clonotype was found many times. The chain recombines TRBV6-1 with TRBJ2-1, with TRBD2 identical over 7 bases. After removal of 5 bases from V and 11 bases from J, the junction contained 3 bases not matched to a gene. Germline V gene data show CDR1 as MNHNS and CDR2 as SASEGT. The CDR3 extends over 11 amino acids. The CDR3 loop reads CASSSGKQQFF. In DNA, the CDR3 is TGTGCCAGCAGTAGCGGGAAGCAGCAGTTCTTC.

This clonotype was detected a few times. The CDR3 nucleotides read TGTGCCAGTCAGGCTCAGGGCCGGACATTTTCGGAGACCCAGTACTTC. The encoded protein is CASQAQGRTFSETQYF. The V and J genes are TRBV12-3 or TRBV12-4 and TRBJ2-5; D is possibly TRBD1 (5 bases). The CDR3 extends over 16 amino acids. V was clipped by 9 bases and J by 5 bases, with 25 bases between them.

At least ten counts were recorded for this clonotype. The V gene is TRBV3-1, the J gene TRBJ1-1; 7 nucleotides agree with TRBD1. V was clipped by 4 bases and J by 3 bases; unmatched bases: 5. Germline V gene lookup returns CDR1 LGHDT and CDR2 YNNKEL (reference sequence). The CDR3 has 14 amino acids. The CDR3 nucleotides read TGTGCCAGCAGCCCACAGGGGCCGTACACTGAAGCTTTCTTT. Encoded protein: CASSPQGPYTEAFF.

There are many counts of this clonotype. The chain couples TRBV10-1 to TRBJ2-1; 8 bases fit TRBD1. Germline-derived CDR1 and CDR2 are WNHNN and SYGVQD (reference sequence). V lost 5 bases to trimming and J lost 1 base; unmatched junction nucleotides: 10. The CDR3 has 17 amino acids. CDR3: CASSPEVRTGSYNEQFF. CDR3 DNA: TGCGCCAGCAGTCCCGAAGTACGGACAGGGTCCTACAATGAGCAGTTCTTC.

This clonotype was found many times. J is TRBJ1-5 and V is TRBV18; D gene uncertain. Germline-derived CDR1 and CDR2 are KGHSH and LQKENI. The CDR3 spans 13 residues. V was shortened by 6 bases and J by 4 bases, with 10 bases between the two germline ends. The chain's CDR3 is CASSPEGNQPQHF. As DNA, the CDR3 is TGTGCCAGCTCCCCGGAAGGGAATCAGCCCCAGCATTTT. Full variable domain (missing parts from reference TRBV18 and TRBJ1-5): NAGVMQNPRHLVRRRGQEARLRCSPMKGHSHVYWYRQLPEEGLKFMVYLQKENIIDESGMPKERFSAEFPKEGPSILRIQQVVRGDSAAYFCASSPEGNQPQHFGDGTRLSIL.

This clonotype was found many times. The chain employs TRBV20-1 and TRBJ1-2; a weak D match, TRBD1 (5 bases). This CDR3 contains 13 residues. The V and J ends lost 5 bases and 4 bases respectively, with 14 bases between them. CDR1 and CDR2 from the germline V gene are DFQATT and SNEGSKA (reference sequence). Written as DNA, the CDR3 is TGCAGTGCTGGGGGAACGGATCTCTATGGCTACACCTTC. It specifies CSAGGTDLYGYTF.

This clonotype has a count of ten or more. The CDR3 nucleotides read TGTGCCGGGGGTGGGGCCAACGTCCTGACTTTC. Translated: CAGGGANVLTF. The chain has TRBV6-6 and TRBJ2-6; D is perhaps TRBD1 or TRBD2 (5 bases each). V dropped 11 bases and J dropped 3 bases, with 5 bases sitting between them. Germline V gene lookup returns CDR1 MNHNY and CDR2 SVGAGI (reference sequence). The CDR3 runs 11 residues.

At least ten counts were recorded for this clonotype. The CDR3 is CASSPPRRGQKARRLYNEQFF. The CDR3 nucleotides read TGTGCCAGCTCACCACCGAGGAGGGGGCAGAAGGCCAGAAGGCTCTACAATGAGCAGTTCTTC. The V gene is TRBV18, the J gene TRBJ2-1; D is perhaps TRBD1 (7 bases). V was shortened by 0 bases and J by 3 bases, with 27 bases between the two germline ends. CDR1 is KGHSH, CDR2 LQKENI, per germline. CDR3 length equals 21 residues.

Ten or more counts support this clonotype. CDR3 in amino acids: CASSPWPGEAFF. CDR3 DNA sequence: TGTGCCAGCTCACCATGGCCGGGGGAAGCTTTCTTT. The V and J genes are TRBV18 and TRBJ1-1; D is unclear. This CDR3 is 12 amino acids long. V lost 2 bases to trimming and J lost 8 bases, with 9 bases between them. Per the germline V gene, CDR1 is KGHSH and CDR2 is LQKENI.

This clonotype was detected ten times or more. The chain has TRBV30 and TRBJ2-7, with unresolved D. V was cut by 8 bases and J by 5 bases, with 16 bases left in between. The CDR3 sequence is 12 residues long. The V gene's germline CDR1 is GTSNPN and CDR2 SVGIG (reference sequence). DNA for the CDR3: TGTGCCGCCGGCGGTACTGTAGACGAGCAGTACTTC. The encoded protein is CAAGGTVDEQYF.

There are many counts of this clonotype. This sequence joins TRBV5-1 and TRBJ2-5, with TRBD1 matching 9 bases. The CDR3 loop spans 16 amino acids. CDR1 and CDR2 (germline): SGHRS, YFSETQ. V was clipped by 2 bases and J by 2 bases; unmatched bases: 7. The CDR3 loop is CASSFDPGQGQETQYF. The CDR3 DNA reads as TGCGCCAGCAGCTTTGACCCGGGACAGGGACAAGAGACCCAGTACTTC.

This clonotype was observed at least ten times. V is TRBV3-1 and J is TRBJ2-5; 9 nucleotides line up with TRBD2. CDR1 and CDR2 from the germline V gene are LGHDT and YNNKEL (reference sequence). CDR3 size: 16 residues. The V and J ends lost 4 bases and 5 bases, in that order; junction bases with no gene match: 11. The CDR3 coding sequence is TGTGCCAGCAGCCCCCCTGGCGGGAGGGCCTCCGAGACCCAGTACTTC. The encoded protein is CASSPPGGRASETQYF.

The sample holds many counts of this clonotype. The chain is built from TRBV11-2 and TRBJ2-3, with 7 bases that match TRBD2. The CDR3 loop spans 15 amino acids. CDR1 and CDR2 (germline): SGHAT, FQNNGV. V shed 6 bases and J 0 bases; nucleotides not matched to a gene: 6. The CDR3 coding sequence is TGTGCCAGCAGACGGGGGGATACTAGCACAGATACGCAGTATTTT. Translating gives CASRRGDTSTDTQYF.

The CDR3 nucleotides are TGTGCCAGCGATTCGGGGTATAATTCACCCCTCCACTTT. It codes for CASDSGYNSPLHF. The V and J genes are TRBV2 and TRBJ1-6, with D hard to call. In germline, CDR1 is SNHLY, CDR2 FYNNEI. Trimming took 8 bases from V and 4 from J, leaving 9 bases between them. The length of the CDR3 is 13 residues.

This clonotype has ten or more counts. V and J are TRBV7-6 and TRBJ2-5; 7 nucleotides line up with TRBD2. CDR1 is SGHVS and CDR2 is FNYEAQ in the germline V gene. V lost 5 bases, J lost 7 bases, and 10 bases stayed unmatched. CDR3 length equals 14 residues. The CDR3 region is CASSETSSARTQYF. For the CDR3, the DNA is TGTGCCAGCAGCGAGACTAGCTCCGCGAGGACCCAGTACTTC.